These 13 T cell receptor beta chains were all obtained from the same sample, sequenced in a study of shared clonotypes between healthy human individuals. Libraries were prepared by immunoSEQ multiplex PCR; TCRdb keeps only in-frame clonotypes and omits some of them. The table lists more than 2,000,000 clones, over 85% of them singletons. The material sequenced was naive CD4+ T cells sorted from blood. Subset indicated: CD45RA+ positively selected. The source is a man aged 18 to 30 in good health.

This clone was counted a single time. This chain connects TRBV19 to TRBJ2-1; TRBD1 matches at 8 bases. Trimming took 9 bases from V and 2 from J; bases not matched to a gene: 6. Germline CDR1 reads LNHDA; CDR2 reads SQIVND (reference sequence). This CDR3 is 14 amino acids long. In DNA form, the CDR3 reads TGTGCCAGCAGGGGGCGCGTAACCTACAATGAGCAGTTCTTC. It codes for CASRGRVTYNEQFF.

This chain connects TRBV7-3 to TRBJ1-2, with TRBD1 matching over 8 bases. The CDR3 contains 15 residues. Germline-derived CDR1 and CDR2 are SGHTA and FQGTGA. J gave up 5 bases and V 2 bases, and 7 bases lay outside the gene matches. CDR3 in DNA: TGTGCCAGCAGCTTAGTTCCAGGACAGGGTTATGGCTACACCTTC. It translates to CASSLVPGQGYGYTF.

CDR3 in DNA: TGTGCCAGCAGTTCCGGCAGCAGGGGAGTTGAAAAACTGTTTTTT. This sequence encodes CASSSGSRGVEKLFF. This sequence joins TRBV28 and TRBJ1-4, with a weak D call TRBD1 (6 bases). The CDR3 covers 15 residues. Germline loops: CDR1 MDHEN, CDR2 SYDVKM. V lost 4 bases and J 7 bases, leaving 16 bases between the germline ends. Complete variable domain (other parts from reference TRBV28 and TRBJ1-4): DVKVTQSSRYLVKRTGEKVFLECVQDMDHENMFWYRQDPGLGLRLIYFSYDVKMKEKGDIPEGYSVSREKKERFSLILESASTNQTSMYLCASSSGSRGVEKLFFGSGTQLSVL.

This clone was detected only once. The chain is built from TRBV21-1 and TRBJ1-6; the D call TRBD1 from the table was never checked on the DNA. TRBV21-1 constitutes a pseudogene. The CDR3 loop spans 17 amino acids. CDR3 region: CASSKLGRPYYNSPLHF. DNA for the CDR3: TGTGCCAGCAGCAAATTGGGCAGGCCGTACTATAATTCACCCCTCCACTTT.

The CDR3 protein is CATRGEANTEAFF. For the CDR3, the DNA is TGTGCCACCCGGGGGGAGGCGAACACTGAAGCTTTCTTT. The V and J genes are TRBV10-3 and TRBJ1-1; D perhaps matches TRBD1 (5 bases). Germline CDR1 ENHRY, CDR2 SYGVKD. V shed 10 bases and J shed 1 base, with 13 bases lying between them. There are 13 residues in the CDR3.

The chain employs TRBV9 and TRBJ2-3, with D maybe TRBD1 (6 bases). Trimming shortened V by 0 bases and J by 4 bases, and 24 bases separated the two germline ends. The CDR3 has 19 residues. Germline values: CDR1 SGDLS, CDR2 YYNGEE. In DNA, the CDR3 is TGTGCCAGCAGCGTAGGGACAATAGGCCGGACCAGGGGCGCAGATACGCAGTATTTT. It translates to CASSVGTIGRTRGADTQYF.

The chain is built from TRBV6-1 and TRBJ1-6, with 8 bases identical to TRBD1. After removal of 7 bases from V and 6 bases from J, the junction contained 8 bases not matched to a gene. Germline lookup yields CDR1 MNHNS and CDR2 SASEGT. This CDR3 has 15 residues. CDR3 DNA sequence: TGTGCCAGCACCGCAGGGGGCTTAGGTAATTCACCCCTCCACTTT. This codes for CASTAGGLGNSPLHF.

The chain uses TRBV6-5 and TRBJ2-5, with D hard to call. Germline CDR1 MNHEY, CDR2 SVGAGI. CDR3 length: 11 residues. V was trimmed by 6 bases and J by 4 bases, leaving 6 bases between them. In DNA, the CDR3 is TGTGCCAGCAGCACAACAGAGACCCAGTACTTC. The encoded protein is CASSTTETQYF.

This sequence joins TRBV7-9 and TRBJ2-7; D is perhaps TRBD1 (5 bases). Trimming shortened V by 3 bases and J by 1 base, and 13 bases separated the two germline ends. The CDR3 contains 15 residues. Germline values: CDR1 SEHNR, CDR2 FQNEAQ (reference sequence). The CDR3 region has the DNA TGTGCCAGCAGCTTGACAGAAAGCAAATCCTACGAGCAGTACTTC. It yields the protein CASSLTESKSYEQYF.

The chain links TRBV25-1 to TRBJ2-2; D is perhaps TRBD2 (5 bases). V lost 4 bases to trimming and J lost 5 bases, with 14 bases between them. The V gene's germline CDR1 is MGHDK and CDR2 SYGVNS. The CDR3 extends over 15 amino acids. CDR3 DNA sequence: TGTGCCAGCAGTGTGTCTCTAGCCTCGACCGGGGAGCTGTTTTTT. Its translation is CASSVSLASTGELFF.

Here the CDR3 DNA reads TGTGCCAGCAGTTCCCCAGGGAACCAAGAGACCCAGTACTTC. Protein sequence: CASSSPGNQETQYF. The gene calls are TRBV6-6 and TRBJ2-5; maybe TRBD1 (5 bases). The CDR3 runs 14 residues. With 4 bases removed from V and 0 bases from J, the gap between germline ends came to 9 bases. Germline assignment: CDR1 MNHNY and CDR2 SVGAGI (reference sequence).

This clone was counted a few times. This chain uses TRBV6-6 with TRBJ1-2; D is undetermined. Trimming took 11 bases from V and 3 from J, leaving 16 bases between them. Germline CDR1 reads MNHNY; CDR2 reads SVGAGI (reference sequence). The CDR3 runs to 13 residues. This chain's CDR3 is CACGTGLYYGYTF. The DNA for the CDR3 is TGTGCCTGCGGAACCGGGCTCTACTATGGCTACACCTTC.

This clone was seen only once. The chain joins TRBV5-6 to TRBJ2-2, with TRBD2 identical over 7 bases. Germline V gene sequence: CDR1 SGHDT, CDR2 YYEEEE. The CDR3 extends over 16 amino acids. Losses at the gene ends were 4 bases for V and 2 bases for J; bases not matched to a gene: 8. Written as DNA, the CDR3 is TGTGCCAGCAGCCCCATGACTAGCCATAACACCGGGGAGCTGTTTTTT. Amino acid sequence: CASSPMTSHNTGELFF.